This TCR beta chain came from a study of regulatory T cells in long-lasting Graves disease. Germline V gene lookup returns CDR1 LGHDT and CDR2 YNNKEL (reference sequence). The CDR3 is 15 residues long. J lost 6 bases, V lost 4 bases, and 8 bases had no gene match. Study results and limitations: It was possible that the small sample size reduced accuracy.

This clonotype has more than one count but fewer than ten. Antigen specificity is unknown. iRepertoire HTBI primers and Arm-PCR of CDR3 regions built TCR beta libraries. TCRdb re-analysed the multiplex PCR reads in MiXCR, keeping a single row per CDR3 protein. The sample has over 500,000 distinct CDR3 sequences, 15% to 20% seen once; the top ten hold under 20%. Described time point: newly diagnosed GD, antithyroid drugs for less than 3 months. RNA from PBMCs was the source of the TCR library. The same sample was also used in a study of T cells in Graves' hyperthyroidism and ophthalmopathy. Per that study: The blood repertoire included most of the expanded thyroid clonotypes above 0.001.

The sequencing used peripheral blood mononuclear cells (PBMCs), collected at new diagnosis, from a patient treated with antithyroid drugs. The chain links TRBV3-1 to TRBJ2-7; 11 nucleotides align to TRBD1. The TCR comes from a woman under 40 with Graves disease. In DNA form, the CDR3 reads TGTGCCAGCAGCCGGACAGGGGGCCAAGTTAGCGAGCAGTACTTC. This codes for CASSRTGGQVSEQYF.